This T cell receptor beta chain comes out of a study of blood T cell repertoires in COVID-19. Study-wide background: From the United States, Italy and Spain came samples of acute and convalescent COVID-19. Sample material is recorded as cDNA or gDNA derived from T cells, B-cell-depleted T cells, or PBMCs.

Germline V CDR1 and CDR2: SGDLS, YYNGEE. The length of the CDR3 is 17 residues. V lost 2 bases, J lost 2 bases, and 18 bases lay in between. Original processing methods: Amplification with reference gene primers provided the estimates of nucleated cell counts. This table comes from immunoSEQ multiplex PCR, and its TCRdb copy is limited to in-frame clones, with some not included. That table gives V, J and clone size, and the DNA gave D and trimming. The table records over 250,000 clones, about 89% of them present only once. This chain links TRBV9 with TRBJ2-3, with D unclear. Sequencing was done on a sample of peripheral blood. This clonotype originated in a man between 35 and 55 years old who had recovered from COVID-19. CDR3 in DNA: TGTGCCAGCAGCGTGGCCCTCGGTGGCGGATACACAGATACGCAGTATTTT. It codes for CASSVALGGGYTDTQYF.